These 28 T cell receptor beta chains came from one sample sequenced in a study of T cell responses to AZD1222 COVID-19 vaccine. Using immunoSEQ multiplex PCR, the repertoire was profiled, and TCRdb retains in-frame clones only, with some absent. The table includes about 130,000 clones, around 90% detected once. Sequencing used peripheral blood, obtained on day 0 of AZD1222 vaccination. The receptors shown here come from an adult in good health.

The chain joins TRBV7-8 to TRBJ1-1, with a weak D call TRBD1 (6 bases). V lost 1 base, J lost 6 bases, and 15 bases lay in between. This CDR3 has 15 residues. The germline gives CDR1 SGHVS, CDR2 FQNEAQ. The CDR3 DNA is TGTGCCAGCAGCTTAGTTGGGGGCCTCCCCGCTGAAGCTTTCTTT. Its protein is CASSLVGGLPAEAFF.

The chain links TRBV7-3 to TRBJ2-5; D might be TRBD1 (5 bases). Germline V gene lookup returns CDR1 SGHTA and CDR2 FQGTGA. This CDR3 is built from 13 residues. V shed 2 bases and J shed 5 bases, with 9 bases lying between them. In DNA form, the CDR3 reads TGTGCCAGCAGCTTATTCCAGGGCGAGACCCAGTACTTC. It translates to CASSLFQGETQYF. Drawing the rest from reference TRBV7-3 and TRBJ2-5, the complete variable domain is GAGVSQTPSNKVTEKGKYVELRCDPISGHTALYWYRQSLGQGPEFLIYFQGTGAADDSGLPNDRFFAVRPEGSVSTLKIQRTERGDSAVYLCASSLFQGETQYFGPGTRLLVL.

The chain is built from TRBV6-2 or TRBV6-3 and TRBJ1-1; D unresolved. The V and J ends lost 2 bases and 0 bases respectively, with 10 bases between them. Germline loops: CDR1 MNHEY, CDR2 SVGEGT. The CDR3 spans 15 residues. The CDR3 nucleotides are TGTGCCAGCAGTTACGGACTCCCGATGAACACTGAAGCTTTCTTT. Translating it yields CASSYGLPMNTEAFF.

This chain connects TRBV2 to TRBJ2-7, with D perhaps matching TRBD2 (6 bases). The CDR3 runs to 14 residues. Germline V gene sequence: CDR1 SNHLY, CDR2 FYNNEI. Trimming pared 8 bases from V and 7 bases from J, leaving 21 bases between. Here the CDR3 reads CASESGLRVREQYF. CDR3 coding DNA: TGTGCCAGCGAGAGCGGACTAAGGGTTCGGGAGCAGTACTTC.

The chain employs TRBV19 and TRBJ1-4; TRBD1 aligns across 11 bases. There are 16 residues in the CDR3. Germline V gives CDR1 LNHDA, CDR2 SQIVND (reference sequence). Trimming took 3 bases from V and 6 from J; bases not matched to a gene: 6. The CDR3 bases are TGTGCCAGTAGTATCCTACCGGGACAGGGGGATGAAAAACTGTTTTTT. It yields the protein CASSILPGQGDEKLFF.

This chain connects TRBV6-4 to TRBJ2-7; the D gene is possibly TRBD2 (6 bases). The germline gives CDR1 MRHNA, CDR2 SNTAGT. The CDR3 sequence is 19 residues long. Trimming took 2 bases from V and 4 from J, leaving 27 bases between them. The CDR3 sequence: CASSDPPTKAGRPPYEQYF. The CDR3 nucleotides read TGTGCCAGCAGTGACCCACCAACCAAGGCCGGGAGACCTCCTTACGAGCAGTACTTC.

This sequence joins TRBV27 and TRBJ1-1; perhaps TRBD1 as D (5 bases). The ends were cut back, 6 bases at V and 0 bases at J, with 8 bases in the middle. Per the germline V gene, CDR1 is MNHEY and CDR2 is SMNVEV (reference sequence). This CDR3 is 13 amino acids long. The CDR3 region is CASRGGMNTEAFF. The CDR3 DNA sequence: TGTGCCAGCAGGGGGGGTATGAACACTGAAGCTTTCTTT.

This clone was counted a single time. The J gene is TRBJ1-1, the V gene TRBV6-5; maybe TRBD1 (6 bases). The germline V and J ends were trimmed by 2 bases and 3 bases, with 10 bases remaining between them. Per germline, CDR1 MNHEY and CDR2 SVGAGI. This CDR3 spans 14 amino acids. The CDR3 protein is CASSYGDRHTEAFF. The CDR3 coding sequence is TGTGCCAGCAGTTACGGAGACAGGCACACTGAAGCTTTCTTT.

The CDR3 nucleotides read TGTGCCAGCAGTTTTGGCAGGAACAATGAGCAGTTCTTC. Translation: CASSFGRNNEQFF. The chain links TRBV12-3 or TRBV12-4 to TRBJ2-1, with D unresolved. V dropped 3 bases and J dropped 5 bases, with 8 bases sitting between them. CDR3 length equals 13 residues.

The V and J genes are TRBV6-5 and TRBJ1-5, with D perhaps TRBD1 (5 bases). CDR1 and CDR2 from the germline V gene are MNHEY and SVGAGI. V lost 5 bases to trimming and J lost 3 bases, with 11 bases between them. This CDR3 region has 14 residues. Here the CDR3 reads CASSPRQFNQPQHF. CDR3 nucleotide sequence: TGTGCCAGCAGTCCCCGACAGTTCAATCAGCCCCAGCATTTT.

This clone was seen just once. The genes are TRBV7-9 and TRBJ1-2; D uncertain. The CDR3 sequence is 19 residues long. The germline V gene encodes CDR1 SEHNR and CDR2 FQNEAQ (reference sequence). V gave up 4 bases and J gave up 4 bases, with 28 bases separating them. CDR3 coding DNA: TGTGCCAGCAGCTCTCTTGAATCGGCCGTATTTTTGCTCCTCTATGGCTACACCTTC. The encoded protein is CASSSLESAVFLLLYGYTF.

This clone showed up just once. This chain connects TRBV7-9 to TRBJ1-1, with 9 bases that match TRBD1. In germline, CDR1 is SEHNR, CDR2 FQNEAQ (reference sequence). This CDR3 has 14 amino acids. After removal of 5 bases from V and 6 bases from J, the junction contained 7 bases not matched to a gene. The CDR3 spells CASSLGQGRPEAFF. CDR3 DNA: TGTGCCAGCAGCCTGGGACAGGGAAGGCCTGAAGCTTTCTTT.

This clone was seen a single time. The chain couples TRBV6-5 to TRBJ1-2, with 11 bases lining up with TRBD1. Trimming removed 3 bases from V and 8 bases from J; junction bases left unmatched: 11. This CDR3 contains 16 residues. CDR1 is MNHEY, CDR2 SVGAGI, per germline. The CDR3 DNA follows: TGTGCCAGCAGTTATTCTAGGACAGGGGGCGCAAGGGGCTACACCTTC. This gives the protein CASSYSRTGGARGYTF.

The chain has TRBV20-1 and TRBJ1-6; a possible D gene is TRBD1 (6 bases). CDR1 is DFQATT and CDR2 is SNEGSKA in the germline V gene (reference sequence). The CDR3 is 11 amino acids. V was clipped by 8 bases and J by 4 bases, with 6 bases between them. The CDR3 loop is CSTGYNSPLHF. CDR3 DNA: TGCAGTACAGGGTATAATTCACCCCTCCACTTT.

This chain links TRBV6-2 or TRBV6-3 with TRBJ1-4; 12 nucleotides agree with TRBD1. The germline gives CDR1 MNHEY, CDR2 SVGEGT. The CDR3 is 16 residues long. With V trimmed by 2 bases and J by 7 bases, 5 bases remained unmatched. CDR3 protein: CASSYRDRGPAEKLFF. DNA for the CDR3: TGTGCCAGCAGTTACCGGGACAGGGGGCCGGCTGAAAAACTGTTTTTT.

The CDR3 coding sequence is TGTGCCAGCAGCTTAGCCGACCCAGATACGCAGTATTTT. It is translated as CASSLADPDTQYF. The rearrangement links TRBV7-2 to TRBJ2-3; no clear D gene. The CDR3 sequence is 13 residues long. Trimming removed 0 bases at V and 4 bases at J, with 5 bases between. In germline, CDR1 is SGHTA, CDR2 FQGNSA.

In DNA form, the CDR3 reads TGCAGTGCTAGAACGGGGGGGACGCAGTATTTT. It translates to CSARTGGTQYF. The rearrangement links TRBV20-1 to TRBJ2-3; 8 bases map to TRBD2. Germline V gives CDR1 DFQATT, CDR2 SNEGSKA (reference sequence). J was trimmed by 9 bases and V by 2 bases; bases with no gene match: 1. This CDR3 comprises 11 residues.

The CDR3 spells CASSSELASDTQYF. CDR3 coding DNA: TGTGCCAGCAGCTCGGAGCTAGCCTCAGATACGCAGTATTTT. The rearrangement uses TRBV5-5 and TRBJ2-3; perhaps TRBD2 as D (5 bases). CDR3 size: 14 residues. The V and J ends lost 3 bases and 4 bases respectively, with 12 bases between them. Germline CDR1 reads SGHKS; CDR2 reads YYEKEE (reference sequence).

This clone has a single count. The chain employs TRBV5-4 and TRBJ2-3; tentative D call: TRBD2 (5 bases). Germline CDR1 SGHNT, CDR2 YYREEE (reference sequence). The CDR3 is 14 amino acids. The V end lost 6 bases, the J end lost 1 base, and 12 bases lay between the germline ends. For the CDR3, the DNA is TGTGCCAGCAAGTCCGGGATCCGCACAGATACGCAGTATTTT. Protein: CASKSGIRTDTQYF. Combining the CDR3 with reference TRBV5-4 and TRBJ2-3 gives the whole variable domain ETGVTQSPTHLIKTRGQQVTLRCSSQSGHNTVSWYQQALGQGPQFIFQYYREEENGRGNFPPRFSGLQFPNYSSELNVNALELDDSALYLCASKSGIRTDTQYFGPGTRLTVL.

V gene TRBV6-2 or TRBV6-3 combines with J gene TRBJ2-1; D gene uncertain. Looked up from germline, CDR1 is MNHEY and CDR2 is SVGEGT. The CDR3 has 11 amino acids. V was cut by 2 bases and J by 6 bases, with 2 bases left in between. CDR3 nucleotides: TGTGCCAGCAGTTACCGCAATGAGCAGTTCTTC. Amino acids: CASSYRNEQFF.

This clone was observed a handful of times. The sample carries other DNA sequences with the same CDR3. This rearrangement joins TRBV24-1 to TRBJ2-5, with D unclear. The CDR3 loop spans 11 amino acids. Between the trimmed V and J ends, which lost 5 bases and 4 bases, there was a span of 4 bases. Germline CDR1 reads KGHDR; CDR2 reads SFDVKD. This CDR3 is CATSAGETQYF. The CDR3 DNA follows: TGTGCCACCAGTGCCGGAGAGACCCAGTACTTC.

This chain links TRBV12-5 with TRBJ1-1; perhaps TRBD1 as D (5 bases). CDR1 and CDR2 from the germline V gene are LGHNT and FRNRAP. This CDR3 is 15 amino acids long. V was clipped by 1 base and J by 1 base, with 10 bases between them. The CDR3 nucleotides are TGTGCTAGTGGTTTGGGGAGACAGTCGAACACTGAAGCTTTCTTT. This translates into CASGLGRQSNTEAFF.

The V and J genes are TRBV2 and TRBJ2-1; the D gene is possibly TRBD1 (6 bases). With 1 base removed from V and 11 bases from J, the gap between germline ends came to 6 bases. The germline CDR1 and CDR2 sequences are SNHLY and FYNNEI. This CDR3 comprises 11 residues. CDR3 sequence: CASSEGDKQFF. CDR3 in DNA: TGTGCCAGCAGTGAAGGGGACAAGCAGTTCTTC.

This clone has only a few counts. V gene TRBV30 combines with J gene TRBJ1-5; possibly TRBD1 for D (5 bases). This CDR3 has 13 residues. The germline CDR1 and CDR2 sequences are GTSNPN and SVGIG (reference sequence). V lost 2 bases to trimming and J lost 13 bases, with 18 bases between them. CDR3 region: CAWSPETASFQHF. CDR3 nucleotides: TGTGCCTGGAGTCCGGAGACAGCCAGTTTTCAGCATTTT.

This chain connects TRBV2 to TRBJ1-1; D is perhaps TRBD1 (5 bases). Germline-derived CDR1 and CDR2 are SNHLY and FYNNEI. V lost 3 bases and J 1 base, leaving 9 bases between the germline ends. This CDR3 has 14 amino acids. CDR3 sequence (DNA): TGTGCCAGCAGTGAGCAGGGCCCGAACACTGAAGCTTTCTTT. Translation gives CASSEQGPNTEAFF. The full variable domain, rest sourced from reference TRBV2 and TRBJ1-1, is EPEVTQTPSHQVTQMGQEVILRCVPISNHLYFYWYRQILGQKVEFLVSFYNNEISEKSEIFDDQFSVERPDGSNFTLKIRSTKLEDSAMYFCASSEQGPNTEAFFGQGTRLTVV.

CDR3 sequence reads: CASSLTDRGQYGHGYTF. In nucleotides, the CDR3 is TGTGCCAGCAGTTTGACGGACAGGGGGCAATACGGCCATGGCTACACCTTC. This chain links TRBV28 with TRBJ1-2, with 11 bases that match TRBD1. Germline values: CDR1 MDHEN, CDR2 SYDVKM. J lost 6 bases, V lost 3 bases, and 12 bases had no gene match. This CDR3 comprises 17 residues.

The chain is built from TRBV6-5 and TRBJ1-6; TRBD1 matches at 9 bases. V lost 6 bases and J lost 8; bases outside the gene matches: 2. This CDR3 contains 13 residues. In germline, CDR1 is MNHEY, CDR2 SVGAGI. Here the CDR3 DNA reads TGTGCCAGCAGCCGACAGGGGGATTCACCCCTCCACTTT. Residues: CASSRQGDSPLHF.

This chain joins TRBV6-5 and TRBJ2-1, with D uncertain. The CDR3 spans 14 residues. V lost 8 bases and J lost 2, with 13 bases in between. CDR1 and CDR2 (germline): MNHEY, SVGAGI. CDR3 bases: TGTGCCAGCCGATCCCAGTGGGCCTACAATGAGCAGTTCTTC. It is translated as CASRSQWAYNEQFF.